The TCR beta chain under discussion was sequenced for a study of T cell repertoires in cytomegalovirus infection. Overall study context: Public TCR beta signatures provided an indication of both CMV infection and a matching HLA type. The study, taken as a whole, reports: There were carriers of CMV plus the relevant HLA, and cumulative public TCR beta family frequency identified them. There were HLA-C-restricted CMV-specific TCR beta clonotypes dominating the ex vivo response.

This CDR3 is built from 17 residues. The germline V gene has CDR1 SGDLS and CDR2 YYNGEE. V was pared by 4 bases and J by 0 bases, with 14 bases between. This clonotype was recorded at least ten times. Its antigen is undetermined. Using its own MiXCR run on the reads, TCRdb lists one record per CDR3 protein. The sample contains 200,000 to 300,000 distinct CDR3 sequences, 6% to 8% of which appear only once. The sequence was collected from a human donor in good health (CMV status not recorded). Some clones in this sample may be carry-over from other donors' samples. Source material: PBMCs. This rearrangement joins TRBV9 to TRBJ2-6; D assignment may be TRBD1 or TRBD2 (5 bases each). CDR3 protein: CASSSRDRLSGANVLTF. In DNA, the CDR3 is TGTGCCAGCAGCTCCCGGGACCGCCTCTCTGGGGCCAACGTCCTGACTTTC.